The source of this TCR beta chain is a study of monozygotic twins with inflammatory bowel disease (dated by TCRdb to between 2017 and 2020). Describing the broader study: A total of roughly 28 monozygotic twin pairs were included in the full study, comprising nine German pairs (four IBD-concordant, five IBD-discordant) and 19 IBD-discordant Danish pairs. Disease-associated traits were sought mainly through comparisons between IBD patients and their genetically identical healthy co-twins within discordant pairs. Each individual had, on average, about 151 000 unique TCRalpha sequences and 181 000 unique TCRbeta sequences available for analysis.

From each donor, a roughly 2.5 ml peripheral blood sample was collected into PAXgene tubes and stored at -80 degrees C. Total RNA was isolated from whole blood with the PAXgene blood miRNA kit on an automated QIAcube, without T cell sorting. Peripheral blood from monozygotic twin pairs concordant or discordant for inflammatory bowel disease was subjected to deep TCRalpha and TCRbeta repertoire profiling with unique molecular barcoding. Smoking habits were recorded for all twin pairs, and individuals were classified as current, former or never smokers. For this clonotype: Its antigen is still unknown.

Findings and caveats that apply to the study as a whole: Concordant and discordant twins showed no difference in repertoire similarity, possibly because of limited statistical power. Because patients received different immunosuppressive treatments, the repertoires may have picked up extra background noise and variability between individuals. Different T cell subtypes could not be distinguished in the analysis. The results gave no support for a single strong signal or clonotype linked to IBD. TCRbeta repertoire diversity, by inverse Simpson index, was decreased in IBD patients compared with their healthy co-twins. Compared with healthy twins, IBD patients had fewer clonotypes in common with other individuals, a difference most pronounced in patients showing signs of disease activity.

The CDR1 and CDR2 encoded by the germline V gene are SGHTA and FQGNSA. The CDR3 goes from the cysteine to the phenylalanine over 15 residues. No DNA is listed. The library was built by means of 5' RACE. Each TCR library was prepared from roughly 3,800 ng of total RNA. cDNA was synthesized with SMARTScribe reverse transcriptase in eight separate reactions per sample. Unique molecular identifiers containing a 6-nucleotide sample barcode were introduced through template switching during cDNA synthesis. TCRalpha and TCRbeta cDNA was amplified in two nested PCRs of approximately 17 and 9 cycles, and bead purification was carried out after each PCR. Before amplification, the cDNA was treated with uracil DNA-glycosylase and purified using the QIAquick PCR purification kit. The second PCR added Illumina TruSeq-compatible adapters along with sample-specific barcodes. Library quality and concentration were assessed using TapeStation and Qubit, and 4.5 to 5.5 ng of each library was pooled. The pooled libraries were sequenced with 2 x 100 bp reads and custom sequencing primers on an Illumina HiSeq2500 single-index Rapid Run. In the original analysis: MiGEC version 1.2.6 was used for UMI-based consensus assembly, which corrected PCR and sequencing errors. MiXCR version 2.1.1 was used to carry out V(D)J alignment, clonotype assembly and CDR3 extraction. Gene usage, clonotype sharing and MAIT/NKT TCR abundance were normalised by analysing the top 1000, 10 000 and 20 000 clonotypes per sample. After downsampling to 27 000 UMIs, diversity was calculated as the inverse Simpson index using the vegan R package. Statistical testing used paired Mann-Whitney U tests on the discordant twin pairs and applied Benjamini-Hochberg correction for multiple testing. Through TCRdb reprocessing, the reads give one entry per CDR3 protein sequence; DNA is omitted. The V and J calls come from TCRdb's annotation, not from the publication. The sample has fewer than 550,000 distinct CDR3 sequences on record. Jointly, the top ten make up 2% to 2.5% of the sample.

This chain joins TRBV7-2 to TRBJ2-1. Sequencing was performed on blood. The TCR was taken from a human donor with ulcerative colitis or Crohn's disease, or a healthy co-twin of an affected twin (not recorded which). The CDR3 sequence is CASSLAAVTNNEQFF.